What follows is one T cell receptor beta chain and its context. The antigen is undetermined. The data belong to a study of cytomegalovirus exposure and HLA in healthy donors. General observations from the study: There were reportedly fewer N-insertions in an Asian-associated ancestry cluster than the roughly 670-donor mean, in a later analysis. Rare TCR sequences dominated, though some public TCRs recurred in many donors.

This PCR relied on a set of 60 Vbeta primers and 13 Jbeta primers. Measured with immunoSEQ multiplex PCR; TCRdb has only the in-frame clones, and not every one. Of 100,000 to 150,000 clones in the sample, around 72% are singletons; the top ten hold about 1.8%. The sample comprised PBMCs. This clonotype originated in a middle-aged woman in good health and CMV-seronegative.

This CDR3 reads CASSIGDTAGYTF. CDR3 bases: TGTGCCAGTAGTATTGGGGACACGGCTGGCTACACCTTC. The chain employs TRBV19 and TRBJ1-2, with D possibly TRBD1 on 6 matching bases. CDR3 length: 13 residues. Germline CDR1 is LNHDA and CDR2 is SQIVND (reference sequence). Trimming removed 3 bases from V and 7 bases from J, with 12 bases in between.